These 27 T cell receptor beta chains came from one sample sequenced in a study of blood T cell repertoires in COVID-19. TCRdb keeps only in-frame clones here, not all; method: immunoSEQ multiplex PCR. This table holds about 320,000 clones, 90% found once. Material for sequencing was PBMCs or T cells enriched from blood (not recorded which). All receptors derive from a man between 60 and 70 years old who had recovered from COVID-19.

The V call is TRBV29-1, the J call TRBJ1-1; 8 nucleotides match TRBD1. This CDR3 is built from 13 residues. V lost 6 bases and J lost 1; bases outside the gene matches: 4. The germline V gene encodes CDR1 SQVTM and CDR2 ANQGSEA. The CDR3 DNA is TGCAGCGTAGTACAGGGGGGGAACACTGAAGCTTTCTTT. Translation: CSVVQGGNTEAFF. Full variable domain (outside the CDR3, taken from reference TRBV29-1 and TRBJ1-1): SAVISQKPSRDICQRGTSLTIQCQVDSQVTMMFWYRQQPGQSLTLIATANQGSEATYESGFVIDKFPISRPNLTFSTLTVSNMSPEDSSIYLCSVVQGGNTEAFFGQGTRLTVV.

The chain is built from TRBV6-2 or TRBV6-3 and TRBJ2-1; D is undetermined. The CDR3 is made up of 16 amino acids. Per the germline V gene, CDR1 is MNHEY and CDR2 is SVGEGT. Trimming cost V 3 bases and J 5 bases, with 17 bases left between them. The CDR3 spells CASSYSWQTPNNEQFF. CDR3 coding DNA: TGTGCCAGCAGTTATTCATGGCAGACACCCAACAATGAGCAGTTCTTC.

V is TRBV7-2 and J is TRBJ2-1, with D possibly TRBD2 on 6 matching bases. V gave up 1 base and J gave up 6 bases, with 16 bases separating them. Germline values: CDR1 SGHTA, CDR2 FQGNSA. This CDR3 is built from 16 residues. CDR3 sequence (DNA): TGTGCCAGCAGCTTAGACCCGGGAGCCGGTCTCAATGAGCAGTTCTTC. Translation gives CASSLDPGAGLNEQFF.

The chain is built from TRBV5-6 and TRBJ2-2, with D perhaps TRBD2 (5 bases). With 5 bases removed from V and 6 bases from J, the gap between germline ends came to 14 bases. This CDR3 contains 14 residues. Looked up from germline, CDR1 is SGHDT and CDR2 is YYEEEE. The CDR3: CASSLIRDSGELFF. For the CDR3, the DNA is TGTGCCAGCAGTCTCATTCGGGATTCCGGGGAGCTGTTTTTT.

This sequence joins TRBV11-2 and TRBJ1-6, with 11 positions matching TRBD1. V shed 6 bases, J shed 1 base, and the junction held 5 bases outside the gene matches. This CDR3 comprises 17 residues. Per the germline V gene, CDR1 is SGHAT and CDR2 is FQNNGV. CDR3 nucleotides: TGTGCCAGCAGATCCGGACAGGGGGCTTCCTATAATTCACCCCTCCACTTT. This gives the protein CASRSGQGASYNSPLHF.

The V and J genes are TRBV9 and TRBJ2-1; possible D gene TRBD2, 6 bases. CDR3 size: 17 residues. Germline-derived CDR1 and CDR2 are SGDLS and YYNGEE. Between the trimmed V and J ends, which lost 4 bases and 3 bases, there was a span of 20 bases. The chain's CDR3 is CASSPGGGVYYYNEQFF. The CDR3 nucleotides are TGTGCCAGCAGCCCCGGGGGTGGGGTCTACTACTACAATGAGCAGTTCTTC.

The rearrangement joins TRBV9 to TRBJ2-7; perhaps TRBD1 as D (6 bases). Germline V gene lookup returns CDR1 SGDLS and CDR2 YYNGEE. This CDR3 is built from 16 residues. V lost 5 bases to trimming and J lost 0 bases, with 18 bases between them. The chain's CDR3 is CASSRVGQGSSYEQYF. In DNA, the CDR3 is TGTGCCAGCAGTCGGGTGGGGCAGGGGTCCTCCTACGAGCAGTACTTC.

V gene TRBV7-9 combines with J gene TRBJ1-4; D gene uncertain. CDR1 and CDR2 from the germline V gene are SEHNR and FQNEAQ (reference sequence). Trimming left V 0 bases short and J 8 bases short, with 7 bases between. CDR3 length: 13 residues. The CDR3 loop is CASSLARREKLFF. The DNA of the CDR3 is TGTGCCAGCAGCTTAGCGCGGAGAGAAAAACTGTTTTTT.

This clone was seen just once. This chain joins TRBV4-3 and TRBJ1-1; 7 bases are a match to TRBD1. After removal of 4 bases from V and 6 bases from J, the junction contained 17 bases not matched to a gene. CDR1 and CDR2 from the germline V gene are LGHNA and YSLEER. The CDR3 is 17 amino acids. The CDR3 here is CASSPYVAGGWYAEAFF. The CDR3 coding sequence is TGCGCCAGCAGCCCATATGTGGCAGGGGGGTGGTACGCTGAAGCTTTCTTT.

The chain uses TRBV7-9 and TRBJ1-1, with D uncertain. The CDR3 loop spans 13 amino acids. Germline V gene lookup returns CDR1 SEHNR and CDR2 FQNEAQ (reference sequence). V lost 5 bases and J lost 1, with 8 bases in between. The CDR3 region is CASSRETNTEAFF. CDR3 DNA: TGTGCCAGCAGCCGAGAAACGAACACTGAAGCTTTCTTT.

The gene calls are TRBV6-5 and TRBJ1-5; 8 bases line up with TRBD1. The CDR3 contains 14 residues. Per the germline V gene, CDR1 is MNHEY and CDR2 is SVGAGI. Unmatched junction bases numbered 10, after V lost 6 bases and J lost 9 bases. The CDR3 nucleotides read TGTGCCAGCAGATACAACAGGGGGGAGACGCCCCAGCATTTT. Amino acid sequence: CASRYNRGETPQHF.

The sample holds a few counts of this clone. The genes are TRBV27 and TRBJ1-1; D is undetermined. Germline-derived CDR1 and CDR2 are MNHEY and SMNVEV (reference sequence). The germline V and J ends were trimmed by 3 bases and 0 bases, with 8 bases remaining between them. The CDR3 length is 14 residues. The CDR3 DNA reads TGTGCCAGCAGTTTGATCGGGATGAACACTGAAGCTTTCTTT. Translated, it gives CASSLIGMNTEAFF.

CDR3 in DNA: TGTGCCAGCAGTTTGGGGAGGGGGACTGGAAACACCATATATTTT. Its translation: CASSLGRGTGNTIYF. The chain has TRBV3-1 (or the pseudogene TRBV3-2) and TRBJ1-3; TRBD1 might be the D (6 bases). V lost 6 bases and J lost 2, with 14 bases in between. The CDR3 length is 15 residues. Germline-derived CDR1 and CDR2 are LGHDT and YNNKEL (reference sequence).

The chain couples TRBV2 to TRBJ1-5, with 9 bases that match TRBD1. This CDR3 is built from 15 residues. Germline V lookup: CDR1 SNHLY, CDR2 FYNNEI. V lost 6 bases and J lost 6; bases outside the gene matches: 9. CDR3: CASSPTGGLGQPQHF. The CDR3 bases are TGTGCCAGCAGCCCGACAGGGGGGTTAGGTCAGCCCCAGCATTTT. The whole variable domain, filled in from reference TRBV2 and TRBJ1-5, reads EPEVTQTPSHQVTQMGQEVILRCVPISNHLYFYWYRQILGQKVEFLVSFYNNEISEKSEIFDDQFSVERPDGSNFTLKIRSTKLEDSAMYFCASSPTGGLGQPQHFGDGTRLSIL.

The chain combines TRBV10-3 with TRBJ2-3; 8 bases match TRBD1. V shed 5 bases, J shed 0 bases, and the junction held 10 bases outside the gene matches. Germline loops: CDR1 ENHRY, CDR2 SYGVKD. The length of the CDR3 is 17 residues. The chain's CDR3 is CAISSSPNRGSTDTQYF. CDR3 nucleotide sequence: TGTGCCATCAGTTCATCTCCAAACAGGGGGAGCACAGATACGCAGTATTTT.

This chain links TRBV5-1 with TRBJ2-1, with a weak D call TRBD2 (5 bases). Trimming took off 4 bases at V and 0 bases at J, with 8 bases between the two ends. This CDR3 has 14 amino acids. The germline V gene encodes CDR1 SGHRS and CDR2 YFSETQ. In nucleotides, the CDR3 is TGCGCCAGCAGCCTACTAGGCTCCTACAATGAGCAGTTCTTC. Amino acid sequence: CASSLLGSYNEQFF.

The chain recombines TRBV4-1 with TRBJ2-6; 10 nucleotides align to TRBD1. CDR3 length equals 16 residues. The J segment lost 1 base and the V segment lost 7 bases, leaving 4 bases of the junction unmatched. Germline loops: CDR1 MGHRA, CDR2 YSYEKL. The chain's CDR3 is CASTPGQGSGANVLTF. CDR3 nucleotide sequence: TGCGCCAGCACACCGGGACAGGGGTCTGGGGCCAACGTCCTGACTTTC.

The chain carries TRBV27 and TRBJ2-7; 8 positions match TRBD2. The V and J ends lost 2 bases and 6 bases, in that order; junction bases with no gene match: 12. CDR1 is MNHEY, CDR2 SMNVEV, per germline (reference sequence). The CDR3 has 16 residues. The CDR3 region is CASSLTRRGDLSEQYF. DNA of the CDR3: TGTGCCAGCAGTTTAACCCGGCGGGGGGACCTTTCCGAGCAGTACTTC.

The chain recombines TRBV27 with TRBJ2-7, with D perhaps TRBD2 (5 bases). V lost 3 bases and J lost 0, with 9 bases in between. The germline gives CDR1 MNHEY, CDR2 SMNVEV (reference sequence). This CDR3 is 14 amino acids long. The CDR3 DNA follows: TGTGCCAGCAGTTTCGACGGAGGCTCCTACGAGCAGTACTTC. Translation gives CASSFDGGSYEQYF.

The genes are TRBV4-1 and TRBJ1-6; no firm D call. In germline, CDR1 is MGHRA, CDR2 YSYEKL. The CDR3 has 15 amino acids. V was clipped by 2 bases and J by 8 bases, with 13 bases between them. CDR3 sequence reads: CASSQLGGIHSPLHF. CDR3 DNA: TGCGCCAGCAGCCAACTGGGAGGGATTCATTCACCCCTCCACTTT.

CDR3 DNA: TGTGCCAGCAGCTCCGGTAATAGGGGGCGGAAGGAAAAACTGTTTTTT. Its translation: CASSSGNRGRKEKLFF. V is TRBV5-4 and J is TRBJ1-4, with TRBD1 matching over 7 bases. With 3 bases clipped from V and 8 bases from J, the junction kept 13 bases outside the gene matches. Germline values: CDR1 SGHNT, CDR2 YYREEE (reference sequence). The CDR3 runs 16 residues.

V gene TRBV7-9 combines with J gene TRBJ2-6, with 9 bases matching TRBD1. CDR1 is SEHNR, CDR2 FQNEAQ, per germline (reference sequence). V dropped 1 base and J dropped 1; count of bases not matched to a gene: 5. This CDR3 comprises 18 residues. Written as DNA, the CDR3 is TGTGCCAGCAGCTTAGTTGTGGGACAGGGTTCTGGGGCCAACGTCCTGACTTTC. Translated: CASSLVVGQGSGANVLTF.

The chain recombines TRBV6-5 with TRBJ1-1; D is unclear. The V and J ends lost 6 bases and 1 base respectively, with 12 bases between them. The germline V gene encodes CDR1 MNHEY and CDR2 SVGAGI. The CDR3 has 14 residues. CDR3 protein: CASSIQGRNTEAFF. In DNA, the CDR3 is TGTGCCAGCAGCATACAAGGGAGGAACACTGAAGCTTTCTTT.

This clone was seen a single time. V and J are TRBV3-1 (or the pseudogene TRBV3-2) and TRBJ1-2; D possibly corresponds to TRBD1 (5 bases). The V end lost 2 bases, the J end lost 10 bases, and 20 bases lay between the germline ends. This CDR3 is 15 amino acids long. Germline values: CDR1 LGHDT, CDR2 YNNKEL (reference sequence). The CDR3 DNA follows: TGTGCCAGCAGCCAACTTGACAGACCCACCCGGGCCTACACCTTC. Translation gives CASSQLDRPTRAYTF.

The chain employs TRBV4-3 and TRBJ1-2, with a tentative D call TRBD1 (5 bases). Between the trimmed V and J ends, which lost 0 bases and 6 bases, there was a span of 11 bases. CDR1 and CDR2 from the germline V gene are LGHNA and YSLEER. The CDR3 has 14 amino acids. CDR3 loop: CASSQDRGLDGYTF. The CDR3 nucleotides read TGCGCCAGCAGCCAAGATCGGGGGTTGGATGGCTACACCTTC.

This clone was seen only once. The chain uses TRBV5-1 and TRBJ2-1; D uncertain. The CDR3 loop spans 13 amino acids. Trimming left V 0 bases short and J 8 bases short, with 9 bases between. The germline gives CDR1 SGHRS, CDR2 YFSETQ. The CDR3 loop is CASSLGPHDEQFF. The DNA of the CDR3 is TGCGCCAGCAGCTTGGGGCCCCACGATGAGCAGTTCTTC.

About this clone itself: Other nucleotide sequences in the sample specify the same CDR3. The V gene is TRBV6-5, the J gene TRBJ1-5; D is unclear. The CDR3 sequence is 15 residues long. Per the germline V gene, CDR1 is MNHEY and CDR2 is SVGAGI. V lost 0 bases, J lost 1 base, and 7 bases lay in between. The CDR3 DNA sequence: TGTGCCAGCAGTTACTCGGGCAGAAGCAATCAGCCCCAGCATTTT. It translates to CASSYSGRSNQPQHF.